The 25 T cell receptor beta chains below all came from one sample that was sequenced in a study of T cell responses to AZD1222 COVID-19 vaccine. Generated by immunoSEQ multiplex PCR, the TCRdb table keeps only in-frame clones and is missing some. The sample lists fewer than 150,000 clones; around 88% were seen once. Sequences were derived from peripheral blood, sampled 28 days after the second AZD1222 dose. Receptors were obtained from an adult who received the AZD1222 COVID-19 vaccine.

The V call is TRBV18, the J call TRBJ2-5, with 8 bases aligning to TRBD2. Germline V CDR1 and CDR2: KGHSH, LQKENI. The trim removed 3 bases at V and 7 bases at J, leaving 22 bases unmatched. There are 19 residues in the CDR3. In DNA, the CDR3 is TGTGCCAGCTCACCCGATCCCCCTCTGACTAGCGAGCCTCCAGGGACCCAGTACTTC. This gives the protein CASSPDPPLTSEPPGTQYF.

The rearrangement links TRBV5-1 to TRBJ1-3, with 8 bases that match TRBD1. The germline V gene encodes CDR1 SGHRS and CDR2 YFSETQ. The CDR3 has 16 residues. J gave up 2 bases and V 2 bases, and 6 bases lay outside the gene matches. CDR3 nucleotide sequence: TGCGCCAGCAGCTTAATACAGGGGGGCACTGGAAACACCATATATTTT. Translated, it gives CASSLIQGGTGNTIYF.

CDR3 nucleotides: TGTGCCAGTAGTATCGGGGATACCAATCAGCCCCAGCATTTT. Its protein is CASSIGDTNQPQHF. The gene calls are TRBV19 and TRBJ1-5; the D is unclear. The CDR3 is made up of 14 amino acids. V lost 3 bases to trimming and J lost 3 bases, with 9 bases between them. Germline lookup yields CDR1 LNHDA and CDR2 SQIVND (reference sequence).

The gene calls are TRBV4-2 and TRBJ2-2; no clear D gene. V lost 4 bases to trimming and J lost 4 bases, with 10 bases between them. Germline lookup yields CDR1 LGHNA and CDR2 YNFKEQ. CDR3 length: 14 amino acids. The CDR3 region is CASSRQLPTGELFF. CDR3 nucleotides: TGTGCCAGCAGCCGCCAGTTACCCACCGGGGAGCTGTTTTTT.

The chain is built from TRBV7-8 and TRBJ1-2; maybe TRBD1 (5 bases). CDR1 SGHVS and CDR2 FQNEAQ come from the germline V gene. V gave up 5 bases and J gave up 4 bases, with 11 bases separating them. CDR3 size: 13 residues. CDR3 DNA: TGTGCCAGCAGCCCGGGGGACGGCTATGGCTACACCTTC. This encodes CASSPGDGYGYTF.

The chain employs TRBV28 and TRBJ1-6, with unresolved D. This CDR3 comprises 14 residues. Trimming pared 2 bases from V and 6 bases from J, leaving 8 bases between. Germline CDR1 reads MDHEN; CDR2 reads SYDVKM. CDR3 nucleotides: TGTGCCAGCAGTTTACTGGAATCTAATTCACCCCTCCACTTT. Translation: CASSLLESNSPLHF.

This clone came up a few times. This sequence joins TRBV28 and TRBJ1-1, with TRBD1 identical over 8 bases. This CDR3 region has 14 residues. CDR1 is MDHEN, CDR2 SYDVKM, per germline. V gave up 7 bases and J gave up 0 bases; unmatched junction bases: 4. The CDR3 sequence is CASKWTGMNTEAFF. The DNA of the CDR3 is TGTGCCAGCAAGTGGACAGGGATGAACACTGAAGCTTTCTTT.

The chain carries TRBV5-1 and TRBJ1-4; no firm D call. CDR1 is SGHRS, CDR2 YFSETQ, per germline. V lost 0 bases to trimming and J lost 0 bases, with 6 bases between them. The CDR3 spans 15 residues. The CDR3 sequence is CASSLVPATNEKLFF. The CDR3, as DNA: TGCGCCAGCAGCTTGGTTCCTGCAACTAATGAAAAACTGTTTTTT.

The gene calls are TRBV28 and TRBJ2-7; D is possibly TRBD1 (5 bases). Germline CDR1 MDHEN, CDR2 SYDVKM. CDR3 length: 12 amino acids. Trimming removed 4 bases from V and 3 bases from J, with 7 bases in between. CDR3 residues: CASSWTSYEQYF. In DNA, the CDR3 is TGTGCCAGCAGTTGGACAAGCTACGAGCAGTACTTC. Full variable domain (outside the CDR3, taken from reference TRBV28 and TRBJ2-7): DVKVTQSSRYLVKRTGEKVFLECVQDMDHENMFWYRQDPGLGLRLIYFSYDVKMKEKGDIPEGYSVSREKKERFSLILESASTNQTSMYLCASSWTSYEQYFGPGTRLTVT.

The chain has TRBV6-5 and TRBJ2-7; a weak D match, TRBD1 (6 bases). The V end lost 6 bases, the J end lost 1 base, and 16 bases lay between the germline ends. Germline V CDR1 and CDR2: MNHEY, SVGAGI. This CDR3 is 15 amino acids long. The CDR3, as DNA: TGTGCCAGCAGGACTCGGGACAAGGGGTCCTACGAGCAGTACTTC. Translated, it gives CASRTRDKGSYEQYF.

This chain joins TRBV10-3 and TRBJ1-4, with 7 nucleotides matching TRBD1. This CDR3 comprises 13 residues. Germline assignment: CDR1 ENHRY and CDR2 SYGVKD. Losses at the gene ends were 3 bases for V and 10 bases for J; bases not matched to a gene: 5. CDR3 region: CAISDSGGAKLFF. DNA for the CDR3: TGTGCCATCAGTGATTCAGGGGGTGCAAAACTGTTTTTT.

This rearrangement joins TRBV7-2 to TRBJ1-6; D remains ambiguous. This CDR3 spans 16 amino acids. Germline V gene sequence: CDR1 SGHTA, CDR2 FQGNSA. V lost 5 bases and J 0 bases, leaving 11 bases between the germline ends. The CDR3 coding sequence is TGTGCCAGCAGCCTAACCCCGAGCTCCTATAATTCACCCCTCCACTTT. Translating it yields CASSLTPSSYNSPLHF.

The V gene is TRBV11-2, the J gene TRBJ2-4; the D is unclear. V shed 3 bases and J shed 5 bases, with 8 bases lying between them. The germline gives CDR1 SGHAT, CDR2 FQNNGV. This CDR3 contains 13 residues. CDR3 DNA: TGTGCCAGCAGCTTCAGGCAGGAAAACATTCAGTACTTC. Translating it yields CASSFRQENIQYF. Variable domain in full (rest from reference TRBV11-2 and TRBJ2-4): EAGVAQSPRYKIIEKRQSVAFWCNPISGHATLYWYQQILGQGPKLLIQFQNNGVVDDSQLPKDRFSAERLKGVDSTLKIQPAKLEDSAVYLCASSFRQENIQYFGAGTRLSVL.

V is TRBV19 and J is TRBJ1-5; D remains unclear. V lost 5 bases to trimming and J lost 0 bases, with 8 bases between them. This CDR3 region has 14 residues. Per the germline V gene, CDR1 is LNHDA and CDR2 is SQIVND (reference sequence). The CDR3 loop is CASSVGSSNQPQHF. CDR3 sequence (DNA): TGTGCCAGTAGTGTGGGCTCTAGCAATCAGCCCCAGCATTTT.

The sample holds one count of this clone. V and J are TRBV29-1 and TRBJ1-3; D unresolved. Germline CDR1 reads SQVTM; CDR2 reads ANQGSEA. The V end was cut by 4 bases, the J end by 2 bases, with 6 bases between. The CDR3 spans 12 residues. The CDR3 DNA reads TGCAGCGTTGTAACCCCTGGAAACACCATATATTTT. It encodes CSVVTPGNTIYF.

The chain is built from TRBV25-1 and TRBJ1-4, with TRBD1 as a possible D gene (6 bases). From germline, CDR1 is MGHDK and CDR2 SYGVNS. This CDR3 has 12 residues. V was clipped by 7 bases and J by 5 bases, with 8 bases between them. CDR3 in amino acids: CASKQGNEKLFF. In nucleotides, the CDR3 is TGTGCCAGCAAACAGGGAAATGAAAAACTGTTTTTT.

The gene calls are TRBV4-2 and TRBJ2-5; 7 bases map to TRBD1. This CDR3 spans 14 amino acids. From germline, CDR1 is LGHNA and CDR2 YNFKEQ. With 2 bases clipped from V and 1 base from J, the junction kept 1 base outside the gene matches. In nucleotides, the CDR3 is TGTGCCAGCAGCCAAAGGGGGCCCCAAGAGACCCAGTACTTC. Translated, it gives CASSQRGPQETQYF.

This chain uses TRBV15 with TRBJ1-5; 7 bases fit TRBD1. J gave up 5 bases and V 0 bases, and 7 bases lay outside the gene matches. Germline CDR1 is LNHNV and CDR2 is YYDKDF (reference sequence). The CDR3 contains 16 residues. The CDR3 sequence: CATSRDGQETYQPQHF. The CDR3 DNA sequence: TGTGCCACCAGCAGAGACGGACAGGAAACCTATCAGCCCCAGCATTTT.

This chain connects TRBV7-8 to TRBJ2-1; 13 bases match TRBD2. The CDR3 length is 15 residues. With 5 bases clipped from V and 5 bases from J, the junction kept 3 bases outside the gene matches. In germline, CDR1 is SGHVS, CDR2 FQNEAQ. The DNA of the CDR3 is TGTGCCAGCAGCCTGGGACTAGCGGGGAACAATGAGCAGTTCTTC. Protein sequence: CASSLGLAGNNEQFF.

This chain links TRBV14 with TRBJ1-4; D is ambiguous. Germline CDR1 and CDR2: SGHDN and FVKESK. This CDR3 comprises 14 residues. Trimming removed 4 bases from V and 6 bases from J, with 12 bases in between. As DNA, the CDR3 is TGTGCCAGCAGCCCCGGGTCAGGACATGAAAAACTGTTTTTT. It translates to CASSPGSGHEKLFF.

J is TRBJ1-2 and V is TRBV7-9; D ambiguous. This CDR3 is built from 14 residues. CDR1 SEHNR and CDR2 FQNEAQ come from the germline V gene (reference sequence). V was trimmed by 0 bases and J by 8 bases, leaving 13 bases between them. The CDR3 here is CASSLALAYGGYTF. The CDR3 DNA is TGTGCCAGCAGCTTAGCCTTGGCGTACGGCGGCTACACCTTC.

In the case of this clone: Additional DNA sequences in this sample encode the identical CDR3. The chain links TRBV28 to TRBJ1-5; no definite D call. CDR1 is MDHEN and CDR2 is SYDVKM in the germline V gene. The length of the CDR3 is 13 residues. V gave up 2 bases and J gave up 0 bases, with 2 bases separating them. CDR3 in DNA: TGTGCCAGCAGTTTAGGTAGCAATCAGCCCCAGCATTTT. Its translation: CASSLGSNQPQHF.

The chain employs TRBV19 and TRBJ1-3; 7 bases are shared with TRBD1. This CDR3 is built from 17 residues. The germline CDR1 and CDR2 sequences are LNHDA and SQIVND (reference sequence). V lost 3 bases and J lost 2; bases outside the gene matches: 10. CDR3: CASSMLWRDRTGNTIYF. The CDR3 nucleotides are TGTGCCAGTAGTATGTTATGGAGGGACAGAACTGGAAACACCATATATTTT.

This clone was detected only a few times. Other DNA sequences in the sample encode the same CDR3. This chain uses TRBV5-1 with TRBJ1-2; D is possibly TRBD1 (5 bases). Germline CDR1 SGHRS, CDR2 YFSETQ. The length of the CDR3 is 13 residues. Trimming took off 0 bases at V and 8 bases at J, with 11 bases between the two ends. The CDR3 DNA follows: TGCGCCAGCAGCTTGGTAGCTGGGGACGGCTACACCTTC. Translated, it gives CASSLVAGDGYTF.

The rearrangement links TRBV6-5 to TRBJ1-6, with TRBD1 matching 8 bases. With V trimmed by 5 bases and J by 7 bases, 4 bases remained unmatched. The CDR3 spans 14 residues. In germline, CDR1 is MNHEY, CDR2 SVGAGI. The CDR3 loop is CASSTRTGNSPLHF. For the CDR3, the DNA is TGTGCCAGCAGTACCCGGACAGGGAATTCACCCCTCCACTTT.